This T cell receptor (beta chain) appears in the sequencing data of a study of T cells in Graves' hyperthyroidism and ophthalmopathy. In the study overall: Staff took peripheral blood when the initial diagnosis was made, before any treatment began.

RNA transcripts gave rise to amplified TCR beta CDR3 regions. The TCR CDR3 first-round RT-PCR relied on the HTBI primer set. TCRdb recomputed calls from the multiplex PCR reads with MiXCR, one row per CDR3 protein. The sample records some 600,000 distinct CDR3 sequences, around 14% being singletons. In germline, CDR1 is LNHNV, CDR2 YYDKDF (reference sequence). This CDR3 contains 13 residues. V lost 11 bases and J 7 bases, leaving 19 bases between the germline ends. Whole-study findings and limits: Blood also contained most expanded thyroid clonotypes above 0.001.

The study based diagnoses on clinical symptoms, serum thyroxine and TRAb, thyroid ultrasound and orbital computed tomography. This clonotype was found many times. Its specificity is not known. The sequence came from a woman aged 30 to 39 with Graves' hyperthyroidism that later progressed to Graves' ophthalmopathy. The V call is TRBV15, the J call TRBJ2-3; possibly TRBD2 for D (6 bases). Sequenced: blood. The CDR3 loop reads CAVHGGLGNTQYF. The CDR3, as DNA: TGTGCCGTTCACGGGGGTTTGGGGAATACGCAGTATTTT.